One sample yielded the 18 T cell receptor beta chains listed below, sequenced in a study of blood T cell repertoires in COVID-19. Libraries were prepared by immunoSEQ multiplex PCR; TCRdb keeps only in-frame clonotypes and omits some of them. Of roughly 200,000 clones listed, 83% were seen once; the top ten hold nearly 5%. The sequencing input was PBMCs or T cells enriched from blood (not recorded which). These receptors were obtained from a woman aged 45-60 years who had been exposed to COVID-19.

The rearrangement uses TRBV7-9 and TRBJ2-1; 8 nucleotides line up with TRBD2. V was clipped by 5 bases and J by 8 bases; unmatched bases: 5. CDR3 length: 13 amino acids. Germline V CDR1 and CDR2: SEHNR, FQNEAQ (reference sequence). As DNA, the CDR3 is TGTGCCAGCAGCCAAGCGGGGGTCCATGAGCAGTTCTTC. It is translated as CASSQAGVHEQFF.

Only a few counts were recorded for this clone. The chain has TRBV6-1 and TRBJ1-2; D not certain. Germline CDR1 reads MNHNS; CDR2 reads SASEGT. This CDR3 contains 13 residues. Trimming took 2 bases from V and 4 from J, leaving 8 bases between them. In nucleotides, the CDR3 is TGTGCCAGCAGTGAACGGGAATTCTATGGCTACACCTTC. Encoded protein: CASSEREFYGYTF.

J is TRBJ2-2 and V is TRBV11-1; a weak D match, TRBD1 (5 bases). With 5 bases removed from V and 5 bases from J, the gap between germline ends came to 18 bases. The CDR3 is made up of 16 amino acids. Germline values: CDR1 SGHAT, CDR2 FQDESV (reference sequence). This CDR3 is CASSPPRAGRTGELFF. Here the CDR3 DNA reads TGTGCCAGCAGCCCCCCTAGGGCAGGGCGAACCGGGGAGCTGTTTTTT.

The genes are TRBV4-3 and TRBJ2-2; no firm D call. Germline lookup yields CDR1 LGHNA and CDR2 YSLEER. The CDR3 sequence is 14 residues long. Trimming pared 5 bases from V and 2 bases from J, leaving 9 bases between. CDR3 in amino acids: CASSVGVNTGELFF. In DNA, the CDR3 is TGCGCCAGCAGCGTGGGCGTTAACACCGGGGAGCTGTTTTTT.

V usage is TRBV21-1 and J usage is TRBJ2-2; the table's D call, TRBD1, has no DNA check behind it. TRBV21-1 counts as a pseudogene. This CDR3 contains 14 residues. CDR3 residues: CASRPRTGTGELFF. In DNA, the CDR3 is TGTGCCAGCAGACCCCGAACAGGGACCGGGGAGCTGTTTTTT.

CDR3: CASSFRRIRVEGELFF. CDR3 DNA sequence: TGTGCCAGCAGCTTTAGACGGATTCGGGTTGAGGGGGAGCTGTTTTTT. The chain combines TRBV5-5 with TRBJ2-2; unclear D gene. The germline V gene encodes CDR1 SGHKS and CDR2 YYEKEE (reference sequence). V was trimmed by 2 bases and J by 8 bases, leaving 19 bases between them. The CDR3 runs to 16 residues.

The genes are TRBV5-1 and TRBJ2-3; 7 bases line up with TRBD2. The CDR3 length is 15 residues. The V gene end was trimmed by 7 bases and the J gene end by 3 bases; junction bases not matched to a gene: 11. CDR1 and CDR2 (germline): SGHRS, YFSETQ. The CDR3 DNA follows: TGCGCCAGCTCTCCCGGACTAGGTGGTACAGATACGCAGTATTTT. It yields the protein CASSPGLGGTDTQYF.

This clone was counted a few times. The chain carries TRBV12-3 or TRBV12-4 and TRBJ1-3; D remains ambiguous. V dropped 7 bases and J dropped 0 bases, with 7 bases sitting between them. The CDR3 is 13 residues long. CDR3 in DNA: TGTGCCAGCACCTCGGGCTCTGGAAACACCATATATTTT. Translation: CASTSGSGNTIYF.

The CDR3 loop is CASSARQGPKVEQYF. The DNA of the CDR3 is TGTGCCAGTAGTGCCCGACAGGGGCCTAAGGTAGAGCAGTACTTC. V usage is TRBV19 and J usage is TRBJ2-7; 8 bases map to TRBD1. Losses at the gene ends were 5 bases for V and 7 bases for J; bases not matched to a gene: 13. CDR1 and CDR2 from the germline V gene are LNHDA and SQIVND (reference sequence). This CDR3 has 15 amino acids.

The chain combines TRBV5-1 with TRBJ2-7; 7 nucleotides align to TRBD2. The CDR3 sequence is 15 residues long. Germline values: CDR1 SGHRS, CDR2 YFSETQ. V gave up 4 bases and J gave up 5 bases; unmatched junction bases: 12. The CDR3 region has the DNA TGCGCCAGCAGCCCCGACGGTGGACTAGTAAACGAGCAGTACTTC. Translating gives CASSPDGGLVNEQYF. The variable domain in full, completed from reference TRBV5-1 and TRBJ2-7, reads KAGVTQTPRYLIKTRGQQVTLSCSPISGHRSVSWYQQTPGQGLQFLFEYFSETQRNKGNFPGRFSGRQFSNSRSEMNVSTLELGDSALYLCASSPDGGLVNEQYFGPGTRLTVT.

The V and J genes are TRBV28 and TRBJ1-1; D unclear. The CDR3 loop spans 12 amino acids. Between the trimmed V and J ends, which lost 5 bases and 5 bases, there was a span of 9 bases. The germline V gene has CDR1 MDHEN and CDR2 SYDVKM. The CDR3: CASSSTGTEAFF. The CDR3 DNA sequence: TGTGCCAGCAGTAGCACGGGGACTGAAGCTTTCTTT.

The chain carries TRBV13 and TRBJ1-1; TRBD1 aligns across 8 bases. The CDR3 covers 17 residues. V shed 2 bases and J 1 base; nucleotides not matched to a gene: 9. Germline-derived CDR1 and CDR2 are PRHDT and FYEKMQ (reference sequence). CDR3 sequence: CASSLTRTGRQNTEAFF. CDR3 DNA sequence: TGTGCCAGCAGCTTAACCCGGACAGGGAGGCAGAACACTGAAGCTTTCTTT. The full variable domain, completed using reference TRBV13 and TRBJ1-1, is AAGVIQSPRHLIKEKRETATLKCYPIPRHDTVYWYQQGPGQDPQFLISFYEKMQSDKGSIPDRFSAQQFSDYHSELNMSSLELGDSALYFCASSLTRTGRQNTEAFFGQGTRLTVV.

The chain employs TRBV5-8 and TRBJ2-5; 7 nucleotides agree with TRBD2. The germline V gene has CDR1 SGHTS and CDR2 YDEGEE. The V segment lost 3 bases and the J segment 7 bases; nucleotides outside the gene matches: 9. The CDR3 is 14 amino acids. CDR3 in DNA: TGTGCCAGCAGCTCGGAAGTGGGGGGGTGGACCCAGTACTTC. It translates to CASSSEVGGWTQYF.

This rearrangement joins TRBV15 to TRBJ2-1; 12 bases match TRBD2. V lost 2 bases and J lost 9; bases outside the gene matches: 5. In germline, CDR1 is LNHNV, CDR2 YYDKDF (reference sequence). CDR3 length: 15 residues. The CDR3 region is CATSRRLAGGPEQFF. The CDR3, as DNA: TGTGCCACCAGCAGACGGCTAGCGGGGGGGCCTGAGCAGTTCTTC.

The chain combines TRBV6-1 with TRBJ1-6; no reliable D call. V was trimmed by 3 bases and J by 7 bases, leaving 7 bases between them. This CDR3 has 13 amino acids. CDR1 and CDR2 from the germline V gene are MNHNS and SASEGT. The CDR3 DNA reads as TGTGCCAGCAGTGAGAGCTCCAATTCACCCCTCCACTTT. This sequence encodes CASSESSNSPLHF.

In its sample, this clone was seen once. This chain connects TRBV4-3 to TRBJ2-6, with a tentative D call TRBD1 (6 bases). The germline V gene encodes CDR1 LGHNA and CDR2 YSLEER. The V end was cut by 0 bases, the J end by 0 bases, with 18 bases between. The CDR3 length is 20 residues. As DNA, the CDR3 is TGCGCCAGCAGCCAAGACAAATCGGTGACAGGTTTCTCTGGGGCCAACGTCCTGACTTTC. Residues: CASSQDKSVTGFSGANVLTF.

This rearrangement joins TRBV13 to TRBJ1-1, with D uncertain. Germline values: CDR1 PRHDT, CDR2 FYEKMQ (reference sequence). This CDR3 has 13 amino acids. Trimming pared 1 base from V and 10 bases from J, leaving 13 bases between. The CDR3 nucleotides read TGTGCCAGCAGCTTAGTGTCTGGGAGGGCAGCTTTCTTT. Translated, it gives CASSLVSGRAAFF.

The chain combines TRBV29-1 with TRBJ2-5, with TRBD2 as a possible D gene (7 bases). The CDR3 consists of 15 residues. V dropped 2 bases and J dropped 5 bases, with 18 bases sitting between them. Germline lookup yields CDR1 SQVTM and CDR2 ANQGSEA. Written as DNA, the CDR3 is TGCAGCGTTGAATTTTTTGGGGGGGCTGGGGAGACCCAGTACTTC. Translating it yields CSVEFFGGAGETQYF.